The present TCR beta chain was sequenced within a study of T cells in localized non-small cell lung cancer. General study findings and limits: Because sequencing included only one region (of the tumor), heterogeneity remains possible. Turning up in adjacent lung were a median approximately 57 of the top 100 tumor clones. Patients showing higher blood T cell density tended to see longer overall survival.

Libraries were prepared by immunoSEQ multiplex PCR; TCRdb keeps only in-frame clonotypes and omits some of them. This table has under 11,000 clones, 25% to 35% appearing once. This CDR3 contains 17 residues. V was trimmed by 6 bases and J by 11 bases, leaving 26 bases between them. Germline V CDR1 and CDR2: MNHGY, SAAAGT. This clone showed up many times. Its antigen is unidentified. The specimen comprised lung tumor tissue, sampled before any cancer treatment. The V gene is TRBV6-8, the J gene TRBJ2-6; TRBD1 is a possible D gene (6 bases). This TCR derives from a man aged 35 to 69 with stage I lung adenocarcinoma. The CDR3 DNA reads TGTGCCAGCAGGCGCGCCGACAGGTCGACGGCTGGATACGTCCTGACTTTC. It codes for CASRRADRSTAGYVLTF.